What follows describes a single TCR beta chain. Its cognate antigen is unknown. The entry originates in a study of cytomegalovirus exposure and HLA in healthy donors. Study-wide results and limits: As a later analysis revealed, the rate of TCR association differed by HLA locus, with DRB1 most and HLA-C fewest. From TCR beta sequences, most subjects' HLA-A and HLA-B alleles were reportedly predicted accurately. Researchers counted roughly 160 TCR beta chains as cytomegalovirus-associated.

In the PCR, 60 Vbeta and 13 Jbeta primers were used. Produced via immunoSEQ multiplex PCR; TCRdb's table is partial and in-frame only. The table shows about 280,000 clones, with about 90% occurring only once. CDR1 GTSNPN and CDR2 SVGIG come from the germline V gene (reference sequence). Trimming took 4 bases from V and 0 from J, leaving 12 bases between them. This CDR3 is built from 14 residues. This clonotype was obtained from a woman between 18 and 29 years old in good health and CMV-seronegative. This rearrangement joins TRBV30 to TRBJ2-5; D remains unclear. Sequenced material: PBMCs. The CDR3 protein is CAWTVDFYQETQYF. Written as DNA, the CDR3 is TGTGCCTGGACGGTAGACTTTTACCAAGAGACCCAGTACTTC.